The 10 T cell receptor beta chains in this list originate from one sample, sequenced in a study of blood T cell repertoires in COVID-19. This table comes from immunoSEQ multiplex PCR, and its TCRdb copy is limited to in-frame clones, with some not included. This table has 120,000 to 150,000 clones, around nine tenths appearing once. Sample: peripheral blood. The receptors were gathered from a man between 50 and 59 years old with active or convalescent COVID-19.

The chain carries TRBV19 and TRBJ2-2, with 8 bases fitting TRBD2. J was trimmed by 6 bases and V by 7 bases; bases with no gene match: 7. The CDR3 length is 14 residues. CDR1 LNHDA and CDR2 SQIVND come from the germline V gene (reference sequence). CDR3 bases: TGTGCCAGTACCCTAGCGGGTATCTCCGGGGAGCTGTTTTTT. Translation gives CASTLAGISGELFF.

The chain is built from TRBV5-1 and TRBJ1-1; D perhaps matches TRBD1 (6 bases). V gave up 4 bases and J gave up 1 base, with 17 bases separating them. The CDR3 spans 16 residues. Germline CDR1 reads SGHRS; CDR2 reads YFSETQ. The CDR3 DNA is TGCGCCAGCAGCCCGAGTACAGGGTATACGAACACTGAAGCTTTCTTT. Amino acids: CASSPSTGYTNTEAFF.

CDR3 amino acids: CASSLRGLAIYNSPLHF. The CDR3 DNA sequence: TGTGCCAGCAGCTTGAGGGGGTTAGCCATATATAATTCACCCCTCCACTTT. The chain links TRBV5-5 to TRBJ1-6; TRBD1 might be the D (6 bases). The CDR3 spans 17 residues. Germline V gene sequence: CDR1 SGHKS, CDR2 YYEKEE (reference sequence). V lost 1 base and J 4 bases, leaving 15 bases between the germline ends.

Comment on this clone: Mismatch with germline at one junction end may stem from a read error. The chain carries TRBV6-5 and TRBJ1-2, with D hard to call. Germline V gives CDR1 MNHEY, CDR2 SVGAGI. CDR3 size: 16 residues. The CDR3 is CASSYSPSPSNYGYTF. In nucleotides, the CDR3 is TGTGCCAGCAGCTACTCGCCGAGCCCCTCTAACTATGGCTACACCTTC.

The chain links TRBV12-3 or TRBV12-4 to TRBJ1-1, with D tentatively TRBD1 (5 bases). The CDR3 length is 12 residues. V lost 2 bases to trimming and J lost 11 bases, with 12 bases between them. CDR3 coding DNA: TGTGCCAGCAGTTTATCCCCGGGGGTGGCTTTCTTT. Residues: CASSLSPGVAFF.

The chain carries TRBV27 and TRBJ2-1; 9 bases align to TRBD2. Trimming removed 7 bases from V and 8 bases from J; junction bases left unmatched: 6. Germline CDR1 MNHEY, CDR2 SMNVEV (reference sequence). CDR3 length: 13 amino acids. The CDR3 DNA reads TGTGCCAGCATGGGTAGCGGGAGATATGAGCAGTTCTTC. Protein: CASMGSGRYEQFF.

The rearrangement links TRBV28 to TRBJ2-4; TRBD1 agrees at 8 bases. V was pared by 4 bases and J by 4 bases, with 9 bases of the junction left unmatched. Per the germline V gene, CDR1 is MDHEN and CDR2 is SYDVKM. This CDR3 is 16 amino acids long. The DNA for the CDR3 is TGTGCCAGCAGTTCCCCTGGGACAGGCCGAAAAAACATTCAGTACTTC. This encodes CASSSPGTGRKNIQYF.

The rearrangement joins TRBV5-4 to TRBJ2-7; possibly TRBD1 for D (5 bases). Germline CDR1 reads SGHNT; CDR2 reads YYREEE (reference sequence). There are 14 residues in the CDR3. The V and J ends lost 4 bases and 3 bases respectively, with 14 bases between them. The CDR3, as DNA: TGTGCCAGCAGCGCCGACAGAAATATCTACGAGCAGTACTTC. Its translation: CASSADRNIYEQYF.

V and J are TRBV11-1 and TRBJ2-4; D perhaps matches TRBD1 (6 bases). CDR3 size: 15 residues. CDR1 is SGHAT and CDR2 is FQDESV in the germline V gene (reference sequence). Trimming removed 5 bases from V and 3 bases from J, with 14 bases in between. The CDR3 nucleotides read TGTGCCAGCAGCGTAAGGGGGAAGAGCAAAAACATTCAGTACTTC. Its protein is CASSVRGKSKNIQYF. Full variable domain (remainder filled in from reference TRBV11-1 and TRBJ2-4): EAEVAQSPRYKITEKSQAVAFWCDPISGHATLYWYRQILGQGPELLVQFQDESVVDDSQLPKDRFSAERLKGVDSTLKIQPAELGDSAMYLCASSVRGKSKNIQYFGAGTRLSVL.

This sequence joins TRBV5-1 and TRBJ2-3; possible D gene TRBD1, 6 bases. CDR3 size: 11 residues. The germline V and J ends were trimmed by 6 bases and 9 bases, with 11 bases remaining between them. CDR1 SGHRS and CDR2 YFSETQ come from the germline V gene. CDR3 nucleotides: TGCGCCAGCACCGGGACAAACACGCAGTATTTT. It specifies CASTGTNTQYF.